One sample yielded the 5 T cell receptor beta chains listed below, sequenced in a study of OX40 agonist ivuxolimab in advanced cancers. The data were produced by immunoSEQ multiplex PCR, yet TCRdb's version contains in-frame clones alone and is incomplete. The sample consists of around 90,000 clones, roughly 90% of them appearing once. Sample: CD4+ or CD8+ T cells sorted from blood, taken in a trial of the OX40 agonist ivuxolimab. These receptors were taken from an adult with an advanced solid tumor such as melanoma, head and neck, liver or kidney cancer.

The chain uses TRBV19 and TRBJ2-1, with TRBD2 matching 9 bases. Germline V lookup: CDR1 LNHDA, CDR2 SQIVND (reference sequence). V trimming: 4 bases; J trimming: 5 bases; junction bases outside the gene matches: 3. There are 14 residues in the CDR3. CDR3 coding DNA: TGTGCCAGTAGTACTAGCGGGATGAACAATGAGCAGTTCTTC. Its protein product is CASSTSGMNNEQFF.

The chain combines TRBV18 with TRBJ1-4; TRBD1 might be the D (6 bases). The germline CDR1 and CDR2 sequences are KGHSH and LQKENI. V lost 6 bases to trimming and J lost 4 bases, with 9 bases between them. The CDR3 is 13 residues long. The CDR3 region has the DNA TGTGCCAGCTCTCCGGACAGTAATGAAAAACTGTTTTTT. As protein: CASSPDSNEKLFF.

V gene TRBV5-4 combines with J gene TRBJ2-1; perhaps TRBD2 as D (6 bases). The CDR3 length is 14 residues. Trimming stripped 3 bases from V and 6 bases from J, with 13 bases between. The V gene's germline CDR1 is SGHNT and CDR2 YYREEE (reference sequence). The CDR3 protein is CASSSRDWGNEQFF. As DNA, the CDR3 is TGTGCCAGCAGCTCACGGGACTGGGGCAATGAGCAGTTCTTC.

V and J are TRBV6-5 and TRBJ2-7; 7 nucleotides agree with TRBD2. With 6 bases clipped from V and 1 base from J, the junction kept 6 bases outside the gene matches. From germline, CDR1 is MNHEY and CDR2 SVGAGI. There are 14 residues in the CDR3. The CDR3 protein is CASRSGLVSYEQYF. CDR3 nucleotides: TGTGCCAGCAGGTCTGGACTAGTATCCTACGAGCAGTACTTC.

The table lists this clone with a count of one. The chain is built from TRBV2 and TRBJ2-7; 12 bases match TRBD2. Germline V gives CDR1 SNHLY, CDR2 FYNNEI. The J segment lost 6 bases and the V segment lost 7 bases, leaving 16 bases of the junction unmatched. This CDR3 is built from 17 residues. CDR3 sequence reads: CASKLARGLAGRSEQYF. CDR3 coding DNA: TGTGCCAGCAAACTCGCCCGGGGACTAGCGGGCAGATCCGAGCAGTACTTC.